These 12 T cell receptor beta chains share one sample of origin, sequenced in a study of T cells in Graves' hyperthyroidism and ophthalmopathy. Regions amplified from RNA transcripts were the TCR beta CDR3 regions. First-round RT-PCR targeting the TCR CDR3 was performed with the HTBI primer set. TCRdb re-analysed the multiplex PCR reads in MiXCR, keeping a single row per CDR3 protein. Counted here are 350,000 to 450,000 distinct CDR3 sequences, around an eighth occurring once; the ten biggest clones make up around 27%. Input material: blood. The receptors come from a man in his fifties with Graves' ophthalmopathy.

In this sample, this clonotype turned up many times. The chain combines TRBV7-9 with TRBJ2-1; 7 bases are shared with TRBD2. CDR3 length equals 16 residues. Germline CDR1 SEHNR, CDR2 FQNEAQ (reference sequence). Unmatched junction bases numbered 16, after V lost 5 bases and J lost 9 bases. The CDR3 here is CASSPEGSGLRSEQFF. DNA for the CDR3: TGTGCCAGCAGCCCCGAGGGTAGCGGGTTACGCAGTGAGCAGTTCTTC.

This clonotype was seen ten or more times. This rearrangement joins TRBV9 to TRBJ1-2; no firm D call. Germline CDR1 and CDR2: SGDLS and YYNGEE. Trimming shortened V by 4 bases and J by 0 bases, and 10 bases separated the two germline ends. The length of the CDR3 is 14 residues. The CDR3 region has the DNA TGTGCCAGCAGCCTGAGTGGAGCTAACTATGGCTACACCTTC. Encoded protein: CASSLSGANYGYTF.

The chain couples TRBV9 to TRBJ2-5; TRBD2 matches 14 bases. The V gene end was trimmed by 3 bases and the J gene end by 5 bases; junction bases not matched to a gene: 3. The CDR3 has 15 amino acids. From germline, CDR1 is SGDLS and CDR2 YYNGEE. CDR3 amino acids: CASSGGTSGSETQYF. The CDR3 nucleotides read TGTGCCAGCAGCGGGGGGACTAGCGGGAGTGAGACCCAGTACTTC.

Ten or more counts support this clonotype. The chain joins TRBV7-8 to TRBJ2-3; 7 bases are a match to TRBD1. The CDR3 spans 16 residues. V gave up 4 bases and J gave up 0 bases; unmatched junction bases: 7. Germline V gene sequence: CDR1 SGHVS, CDR2 FQNEAQ. CDR3 region: CASSSTGTASTDTQYF. The CDR3 DNA is TGTGCCAGCAGCTCCACCGGGACAGCTAGCACAGATACGCAGTATTTT.

This clonotype was seen more than once but under ten times. The V call is TRBV15, the J call TRBJ2-2, with no clear D. The CDR3 runs 15 residues. The ends were cut back, 0 bases at V and 1 base at J, with 6 bases in the middle. Germline V CDR1 and CDR2: LNHNV, YYDKDF (reference sequence). The CDR3, as DNA: TGTGCCACCAGCAGAGACTTTCAGAACACCGGGGAGCTGTTTTTT. Its protein is CATSRDFQNTGELFF.

The chain is built from TRBV5-1 and TRBJ2-5; D is possibly TRBD1 or TRBD2 (6 bases each). The CDR3 length is 15 residues. CDR1 SGHRS and CDR2 YFSETQ come from the germline V gene. The V end lost 0 bases, the J end lost 5 bases, and 14 bases lay between the germline ends. The CDR3 sequence is CASSLVSGAGETQYF. As DNA, the CDR3 is TGCGCCAGCAGCTTGGTTTCGGGGGCCGGGGAGACCCAGTACTTC.

The table lists this clonotype with many counts. This rearrangement joins TRBV7-2 to TRBJ2-7; TRBD1 aligns across 10 bases. V dropped 0 bases and J dropped 5; count of bases not matched to a gene: 4. This CDR3 is built from 15 residues. Germline V gene lookup returns CDR1 SGHTA and CDR2 FQGNSA. The CDR3 region has the DNA TGTGCCAGCAGCTTAGCCGGGACAGGGGCTGACGAGCAGTACTTC. Its protein is CASSLAGTGADEQYF.

V and J are TRBV6-1 and TRBJ1-2; a weak D match, TRBD1 (6 bases). In germline, CDR1 is MNHNS, CDR2 SASEGT. CDR3 length equals 13 residues. The germline V and J ends were trimmed by 6 bases and 6 bases, with 14 bases remaining between them. This CDR3 reads CASRQTNRDGYTF. CDR3 nucleotide sequence: TGTGCCAGCAGACAAACCAACAGGGATGGCTACACCTTC.

The table lists this clonotype with a few counts. At one of its ends the junction is not consistent with the germline gene, which may arise from a read error. The V gene is TRBV7-6, the J gene TRBJ1-4; D might be TRBD1 (5 bases). The V gene's germline CDR1 is SGHVS and CDR2 FNYEAQ. The CDR3 consists of 15 residues. As DNA, the CDR3 is TGTGCCAGCAGCAAATCCGGGGGAGTGAATGAAAAACTGCTTTTT. Residues: CASSKSGGVNEKLLF. Supplemented by reference TRBV7-6 and TRBJ1-4, the full variable domain reads GAGVSQSPRYKVTKRGQDVALRCDPISGHVSLYWYRQALGQGPEFLTYFNYEAQQDKSGLPNDRFSAERPEGSISTLTIQRTEQRDSAMYRCASSKSGGVNEKLLFGSGTQLSVL.

The table lists this clonotype with many counts. This chain joins TRBV3-1 and TRBJ2-7; D remains unclear. Trimming took 1 base from V and 2 from J, leaving 3 bases between them. Germline loops: CDR1 LGHDT, CDR2 YNNKEL (reference sequence). The CDR3 extends over 12 amino acids. DNA of the CDR3: TGTGCCAGCAGCCAAGGGGCCTACGAGCAGTACTTC. Its protein product is CASSQGAYEQYF.

Notes on this clonotype: This clone may be a read error of a much larger clone one base away. The rearrangement joins TRBV18 to TRBJ1-2; D ambiguous. The CDR3 is 13 residues long. From germline, CDR1 is KGHSH and CDR2 LQKENI. Trimming pared 6 bases from V and 8 bases from J, leaving 16 bases between. This CDR3 is CASSTGSSGGYTF. The DNA for the CDR3 is TGTGCCAGCTCCACCGGTAGCAGCGGAGGCTACACCTTC. Looking up the rest from reference TRBV18 and TRBJ1-2 gives the full variable domain: NAGVMQNPRHLVRRRGQEARLRCSPMKGHSHVYWYRQLPEEGLKFMVYLQKENIIDESGMPKERFSAEFPKEGPSILRIQQVVRGDSAAYFCASSTGSSGGYTFGSGTRLTVV.

This clonotype was picked up many times. This chain joins TRBV20-1 and TRBJ2-3, with TRBD2 matching over 14 bases. J gave up 4 bases and V 4 bases, and 4 bases lay outside the gene matches. There are 15 residues in the CDR3. Germline values: CDR1 DFQATT, CDR2 SNEGSKA (reference sequence). The CDR3: CSATGTSGRADTQYF. As DNA, the CDR3 is TGCAGTGCTACGGGGACTAGCGGGAGAGCAGATACGCAGTATTTT.